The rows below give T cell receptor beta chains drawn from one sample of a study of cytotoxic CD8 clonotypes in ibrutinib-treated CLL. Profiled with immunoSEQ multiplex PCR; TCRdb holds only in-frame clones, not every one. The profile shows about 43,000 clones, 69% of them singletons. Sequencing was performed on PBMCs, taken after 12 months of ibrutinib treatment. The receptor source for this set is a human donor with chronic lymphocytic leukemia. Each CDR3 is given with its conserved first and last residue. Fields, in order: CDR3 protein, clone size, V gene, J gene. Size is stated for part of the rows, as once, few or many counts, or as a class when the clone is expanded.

CDR3aa: CASSLGTGGGYSETQYF; abundance: .; v_gene: TRBV5-6; j_gene: TRBJ2-5
CDR3aa: CASSLDRDTEAFF; abundance: .; v_gene: TRBV6-5; j_gene: TRBJ1-1
CDR3aa: CASSLSSEGHTDTQYF; abundance: once; v_gene: TRBV28; j_gene: TRBJ2-3
CDR3aa: CASIILRGSTDTQYF; abundance: .; v_gene: TRBV5-6; j_gene: TRBJ2-3
CDR3aa: CASSEGDSSYEQYF; abundance: .; v_gene: TRBV2; j_gene: TRBJ2-7
CDR3aa: CASSPRLRTGDGNTIYF; abundance: .; v_gene: TRBV18; j_gene: TRBJ1-3
CDR3aa: CSVEGGIGGDEQYF; abundance: .; v_gene: TRBV29-1; j_gene: TRBJ2-7
CDR3aa: CASSHGGLAQETQYF; abundance: .; v_gene: TRBV7-7; j_gene: TRBJ2-5
CDR3aa: CASSYSGSGEKLFF; abundance: .; v_gene: TRBV6-5; j_gene: TRBJ1-4
CDR3aa: CASSQDQGRGYTF; abundance: .; v_gene: TRBV4-2; j_gene: TRBJ1-2
CDR3aa: CASSRDISNYGYTF; abundance: few; v_gene: TRBV6-1; j_gene: TRBJ1-2
CDR3aa: CASSPVWGIDEQYF; abundance: once; v_gene: TRBV27; j_gene: TRBJ2-7
CDR3aa: CASSQDNRGIVGYGYTF; abundance: once; v_gene: TRBV14; j_gene: TRBJ1-2
CDR3aa: CASSIVKGGETQYF; abundance: .; v_gene: TRBV19; j_gene: TRBJ2-5